The sequence of this T cell receptor beta chain was determined in a study of cytomegalovirus exposure and HLA in healthy donors. Study overall: Out of 398 genotyped donors, roughly 83% belonged to the Caucasian-associated ancestry cluster.

Points from the study as a whole: CMV antigen specificity was confirmed in vitro for a few CMV-associated chains. The study recorded about 160 TCR beta chains that were cytomegalovirus-associated.

With regard to this clone: The antigen is unknown.

V lost 3 bases and J 9 bases, leaving 9 bases between the germline ends. The length of the CDR3 is 12 residues. The germline V gene encodes CDR1 LGHNA and CDR2 YSLEER. PCR involved 60 Vbeta and 13 Jbeta primers. Here immunoSEQ multiplex PCR was the method, and the copy in TCRdb shows in-frame clones only, minus some. The sample consists of about 160,000 clones, 60% to 70% of them appearing once. The specimen was PBMCs. This receptor was taken from a woman aged 60-75 years in good health and CMV-seropositive. This chain connects TRBV4-3 to TRBJ2-1; weak D call: TRBD1 (6 bases). CDR3 sequence (DNA): TGCGCCAGCAGCCATAGCAGGGGTGAGCAGTTCTTC. It specifies CASSHSRGEQFF.